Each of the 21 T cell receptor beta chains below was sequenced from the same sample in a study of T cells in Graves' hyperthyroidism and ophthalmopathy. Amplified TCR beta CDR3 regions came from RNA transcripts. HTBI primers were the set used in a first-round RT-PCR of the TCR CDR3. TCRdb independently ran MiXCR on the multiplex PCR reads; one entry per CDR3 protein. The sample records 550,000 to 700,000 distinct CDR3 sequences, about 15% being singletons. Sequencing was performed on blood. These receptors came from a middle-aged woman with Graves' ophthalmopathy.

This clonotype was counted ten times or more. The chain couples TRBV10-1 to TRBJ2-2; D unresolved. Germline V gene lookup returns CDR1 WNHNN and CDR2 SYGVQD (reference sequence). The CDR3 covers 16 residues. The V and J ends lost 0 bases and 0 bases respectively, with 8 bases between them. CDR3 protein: CASSESGRANTGELFF. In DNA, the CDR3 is TGCGCCAGCAGTGAGTCTGGTAGGGCGAACACCGGGGAGCTGTTTTTT.

The CDR3 here is CASSYGWTGMNTEAFF. The CDR3 DNA reads TGTGCCAGCAGCTACGGCTGGACAGGCATGAACACTGAAGCTTTCTTT. The J gene is TRBJ1-1, the V gene TRBV12-3 or TRBV12-4; 7 bases match TRBD1. The CDR3 totals 16 residues. With V trimmed by 6 bases and J by 0 bases, 10 bases remained unmatched.

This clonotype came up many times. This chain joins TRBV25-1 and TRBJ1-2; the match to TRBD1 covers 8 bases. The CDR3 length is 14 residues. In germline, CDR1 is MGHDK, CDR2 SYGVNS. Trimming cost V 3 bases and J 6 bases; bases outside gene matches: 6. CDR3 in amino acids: CASSDPGGRDGYTF. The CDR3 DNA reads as TGTGCCAGCAGTGACCCAGGGGGCAGGGATGGCTACACCTTC.

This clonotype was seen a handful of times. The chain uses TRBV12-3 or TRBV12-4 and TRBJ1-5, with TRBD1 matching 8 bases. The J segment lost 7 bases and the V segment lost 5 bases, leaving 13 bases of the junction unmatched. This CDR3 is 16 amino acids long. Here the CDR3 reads CASSPTGQGGSQPQHF. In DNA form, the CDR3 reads TGTGCCAGCAGTCCAACAGGACAGGGTGGGAGCCAGCCCCAGCATTTT.

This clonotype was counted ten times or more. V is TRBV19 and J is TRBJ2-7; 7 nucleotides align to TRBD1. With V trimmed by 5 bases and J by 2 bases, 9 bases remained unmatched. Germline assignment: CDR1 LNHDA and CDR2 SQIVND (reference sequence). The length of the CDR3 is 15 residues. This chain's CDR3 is CASSRDRAGAYEQYF. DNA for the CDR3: TGTGCCAGTAGTCGAGACAGGGCTGGGGCCTACGAGCAGTACTTC.

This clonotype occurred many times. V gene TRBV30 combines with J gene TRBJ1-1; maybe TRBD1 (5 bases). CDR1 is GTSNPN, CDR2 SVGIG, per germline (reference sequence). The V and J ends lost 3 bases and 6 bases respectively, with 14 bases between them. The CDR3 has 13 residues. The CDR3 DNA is TGTGCCTGGAGCGCAGGGTTTCGGGCTGAAGCTTTCTTT. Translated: CAWSAGFRAEAFF.

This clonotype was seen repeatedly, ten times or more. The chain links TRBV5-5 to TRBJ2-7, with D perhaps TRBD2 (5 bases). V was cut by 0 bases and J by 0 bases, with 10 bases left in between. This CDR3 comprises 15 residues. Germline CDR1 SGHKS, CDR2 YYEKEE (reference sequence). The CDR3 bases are TGTGCCAGCAGCTTGGGGCTAGGAGGCTCCTACGAGCAGTACTTC. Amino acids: CASSLGLGGSYEQYF.

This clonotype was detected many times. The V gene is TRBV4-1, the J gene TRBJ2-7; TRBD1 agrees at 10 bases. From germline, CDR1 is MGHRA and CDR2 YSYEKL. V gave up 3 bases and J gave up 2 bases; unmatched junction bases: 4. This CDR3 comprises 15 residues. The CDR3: CASSHRQGAAYEQYF. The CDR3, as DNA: TGCGCCAGCAGCCATCGACAGGGGGCGGCCTACGAGCAGTACTTC.

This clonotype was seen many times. This chain's CDR3 is CASSLEVTDTQYF. DNA for the CDR3: TGTGCCAGCAGCTTAGAGGTTACAGATACGCAGTATTTT. This chain joins TRBV7-6 and TRBJ2-3; D is unresolved. Trimming cost V 1 base and J 3 bases, with 5 bases left between them. The CDR3 loop spans 13 amino acids. Per germline, CDR1 SGHVS and CDR2 FNYEAQ. The complete variable domain, with remaining parts taken from reference TRBV7-6 and TRBJ2-3, reads GAGVSQSPRYKVTKRGQDVALRCDPISGHVSLYWYRQALGQGPEFLTYFNYEAQQDKSGLPNDRFSAERPEGSISTLTIQRTEQRDSAMYRCASSLEVTDTQYFGPGTRLTVL.

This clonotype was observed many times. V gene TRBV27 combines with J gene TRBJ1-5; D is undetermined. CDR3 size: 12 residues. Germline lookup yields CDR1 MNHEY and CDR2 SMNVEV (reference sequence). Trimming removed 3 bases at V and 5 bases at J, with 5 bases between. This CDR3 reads CASSFVHQPQHF. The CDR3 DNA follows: TGTGCCAGCAGTTTTGTACATCAGCCCCAGCATTTT.

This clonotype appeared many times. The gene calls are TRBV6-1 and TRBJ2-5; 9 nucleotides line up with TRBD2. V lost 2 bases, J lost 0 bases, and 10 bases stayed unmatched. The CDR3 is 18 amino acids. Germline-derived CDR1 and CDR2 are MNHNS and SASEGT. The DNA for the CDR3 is TGTGCCAGCAGTGAATTTCCCCCTAGCGGGGCGTACCAAGAGACCCAGTACTTC. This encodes CASSEFPPSGAYQETQYF.

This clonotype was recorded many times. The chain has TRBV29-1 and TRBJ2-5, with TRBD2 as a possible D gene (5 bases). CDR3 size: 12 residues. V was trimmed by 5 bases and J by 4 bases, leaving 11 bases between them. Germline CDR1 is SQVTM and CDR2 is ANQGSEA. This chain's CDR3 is CSVLGGGETQYF. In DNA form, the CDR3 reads TGCAGCGTTCTGGGCGGAGGAGAGACCCAGTACTTC.

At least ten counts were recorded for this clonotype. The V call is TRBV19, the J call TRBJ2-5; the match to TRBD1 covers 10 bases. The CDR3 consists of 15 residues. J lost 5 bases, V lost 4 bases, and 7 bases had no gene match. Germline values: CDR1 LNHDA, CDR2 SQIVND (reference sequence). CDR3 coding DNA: TGTGCCAGTAGTAGGCAGACAGGGGGCATGGAGACCCAGTACTTC. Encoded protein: CASSRQTGGMETQYF.

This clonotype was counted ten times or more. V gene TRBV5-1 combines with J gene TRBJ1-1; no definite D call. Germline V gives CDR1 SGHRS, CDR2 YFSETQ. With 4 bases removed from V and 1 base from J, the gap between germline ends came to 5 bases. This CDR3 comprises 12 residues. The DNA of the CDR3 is TGCGCCAGCAGCCACCCGAACACTGAAGCTTTCTTT. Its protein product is CASSHPNTEAFF.

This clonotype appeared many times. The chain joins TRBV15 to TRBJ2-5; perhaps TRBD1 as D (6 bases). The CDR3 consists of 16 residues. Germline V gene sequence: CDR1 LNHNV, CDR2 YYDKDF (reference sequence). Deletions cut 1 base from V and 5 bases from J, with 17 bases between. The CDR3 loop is CATSRASTGSLETQYF. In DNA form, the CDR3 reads TGTGCCACCAGCAGAGCTTCGACAGGCTCCTTGGAGACCCAGTACTTC.

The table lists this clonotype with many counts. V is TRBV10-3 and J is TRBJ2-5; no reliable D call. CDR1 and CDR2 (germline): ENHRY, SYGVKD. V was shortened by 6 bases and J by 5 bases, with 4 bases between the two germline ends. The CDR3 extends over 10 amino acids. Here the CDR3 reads CAISGETQYF. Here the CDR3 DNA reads TGTGCCATCAGCGGGGAGACCCAGTACTTC.

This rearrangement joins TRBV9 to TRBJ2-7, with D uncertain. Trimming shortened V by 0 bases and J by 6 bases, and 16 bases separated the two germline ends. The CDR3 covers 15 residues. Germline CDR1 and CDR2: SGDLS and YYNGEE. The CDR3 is CASSVADAPGGEQYF. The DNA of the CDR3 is TGTGCCAGCAGCGTAGCCGATGCCCCGGGTGGCGAGCAGTACTTC.

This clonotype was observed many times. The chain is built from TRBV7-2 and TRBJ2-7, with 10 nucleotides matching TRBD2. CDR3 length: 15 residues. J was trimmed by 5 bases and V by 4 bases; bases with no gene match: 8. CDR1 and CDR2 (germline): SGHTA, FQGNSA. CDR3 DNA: TGTGCCAGCAGCTCCTTGACTAGCGGGTTACACGAGCAGTACTTC. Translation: CASSSLTSGLHEQYF.

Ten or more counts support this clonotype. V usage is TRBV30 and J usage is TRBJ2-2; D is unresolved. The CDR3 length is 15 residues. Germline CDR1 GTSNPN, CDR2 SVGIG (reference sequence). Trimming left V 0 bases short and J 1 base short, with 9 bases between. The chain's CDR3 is CAWSVKGWNTGELFF. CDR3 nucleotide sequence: TGTGCCTGGAGTGTAAAGGGTTGGAACACCGGGGAGCTGTTTTTT.

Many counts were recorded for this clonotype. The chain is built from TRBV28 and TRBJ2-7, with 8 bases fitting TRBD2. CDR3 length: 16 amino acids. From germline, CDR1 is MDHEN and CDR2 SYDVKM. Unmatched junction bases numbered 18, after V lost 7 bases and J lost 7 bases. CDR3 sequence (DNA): TGTGCCAGCACCAAAACTCCGGGACTAGGAGGGACTGAGCAGTACTTC. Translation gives CASTKTPGLGGTEQYF. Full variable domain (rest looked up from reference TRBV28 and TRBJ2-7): DVKVTQSSRYLVKRTGEKVFLECVQDMDHENMFWYRQDPGLGLRLIYFSYDVKMKEKGDIPEGYSVSREKKERFSLILESASTNQTSMYLCASTKTPGLGGTEQYFGPGTRLTVT.

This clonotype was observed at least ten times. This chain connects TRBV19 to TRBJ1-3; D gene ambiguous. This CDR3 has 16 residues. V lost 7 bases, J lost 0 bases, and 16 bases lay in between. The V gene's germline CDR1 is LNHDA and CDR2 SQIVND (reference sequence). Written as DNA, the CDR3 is TGTGCCAGTAAAGACGGGTACCGCTACTCTGGAAACACCATATATTTT. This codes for CASKDGYRYSGNTIYF.